The TCR beta chain under discussion was sequenced for a study of T-cell memory formation after mild COVID-19 listed by TCRdb under 2021. In the study overall: TCR sequence clusters from the two donors were found to be largely donor specific. T-cell clones expanding and contracting after mild COVID-19 in a couple of donors were tracked by longitudinal TCRalpha and TCRbeta repertoire sequencing. The cohort was made up of two young adult volunteers, one female and one male, who were previously healthy. Results the study describes overall, beyond this receptor: Contracting CD4+ clones appeared mostly in the CM and EM memory subsets, whereas CD8+ clones were enriched in EMRA. Clones that contracted from day 15 to 85 showed balanced CD4/CD8 phenotypes, whereas a second wave of clones that expanded from day 15 to 37 leaned towards CD4+. Some responding clones were detected in pre-infection memory, suggesting pre-existing cross-reactive memory T cells joined the SARS-CoV-2 response. SARS-CoV-2 specificity was not confirmed for the second-wave clones peaking on day 37. The study included only a couple of mild cases, and larger cohorts that include severe cases with pre-infection samples were judged to be necessary.

About this clonotype: There is no known antigen for this receptor. No qualities accompany the bases; no much larger clone lies one base away.

Ficoll-Paque density gradient centrifugation was used to isolate PBMCs. Instrument used: Illumina NovaSeq 6000. Using 5'RACE with constant-segment primers, TCRalpha and TCRbeta cDNA libraries were constructed, with sample barcodes and unique molecular identifiers added in the process. RNA was extracted from every sample with Trizol reagent. Amplification of the libraries took two PCR steps, and the second step added a second sample barcode plus Illumina TruSeq adapters. The libraries were sequenced on an Illumina NovaSeq using 2 x 150 bp paired-end reads. The original pipeline was this. With migec v1.2.7, reads were demultiplexed and then collapsed into UMI-guided consensus sequences. Using mixcr v2.1.11, UMI consensuses were aligned to TRA and TRB V and J templates and then assembled into clonotypes. A clonotype was counted as expanded or contracted only when both edgeR and NoisET called the clonotype significant, with the noise models trained on biological replicates. For edgeR calls, the cutoffs were a false discovery rate-adjusted p below 0.01 and a log2 fold-change threshold of 1. As an exploratory analysis of dynamics, PCA with hierarchical clustering was applied to max-normalized trajectories of the 1000 most abundant clonotypes. Each responding clone was given a CD4 or CD8 phenotype based on the CD4+ and CD8+ repertoires, which had been sequenced separately. TCRdb reprocessing: public reads trimmed at Q25 with fastp, clones called with MiXCR, in-frame beta chains kept. Each entry merges the rows of one CDR3 protein and shows their most common DNA and genes. The V and J calls reflect TCRdb's pipeline rather than the authors' work. This sample lists over 400,000 distinct CDR3 sequences; around 22% were detected once. The ten largest account for around 13% of the sample.

V is cut by 2 bases and J by 9 bases, and the space between the germline ends is 8 bases. From the cysteine up to the phenylalanine, the CDR3 has a length of 12 residues. The retained sequence is limited to the CDR3, 36 bases, with the frame set at the first base. The V and J genes are TRBV12-3 or TRBV12-4 and TRBJ2-1; confidence is insufficient to name the D gene. Sequences were obtained from PBMCs or a T cell subset sorted from them (not recorded which). The receptor's source is an adult woman who had mild COVID-19 (a few samples of this study predate the infection). The sample titles of this study are shuffled in the database, so cell type and time point are left out; the donor was told from shared clones. The DNA sequence is as follows: TGTGCCAGCAGTTTAATAGGTTTTGAGCAGTTCTTC. It encodes CASSLIGFEQFF.